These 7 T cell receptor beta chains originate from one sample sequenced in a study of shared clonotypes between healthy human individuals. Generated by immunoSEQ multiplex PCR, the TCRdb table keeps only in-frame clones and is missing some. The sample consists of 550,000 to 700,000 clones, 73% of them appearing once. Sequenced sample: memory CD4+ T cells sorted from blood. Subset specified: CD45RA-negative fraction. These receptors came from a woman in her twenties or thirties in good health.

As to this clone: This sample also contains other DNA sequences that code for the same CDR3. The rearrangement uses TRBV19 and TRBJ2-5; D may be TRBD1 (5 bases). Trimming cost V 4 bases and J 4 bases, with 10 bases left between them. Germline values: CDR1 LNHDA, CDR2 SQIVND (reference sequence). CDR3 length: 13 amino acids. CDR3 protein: CASSKGSSETQYF. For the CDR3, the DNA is TGTGCCAGTAGTAAGGGGTCTTCAGAGACCCAGTACTTC.

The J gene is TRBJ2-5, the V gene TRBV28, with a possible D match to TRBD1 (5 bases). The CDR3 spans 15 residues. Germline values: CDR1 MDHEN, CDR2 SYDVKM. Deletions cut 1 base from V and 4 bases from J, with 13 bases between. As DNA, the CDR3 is TGTGCCAGCAGTTTATTTGGGGCCTTACGAGAGACCCAGTACTTC. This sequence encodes CASSLFGALRETQYF.

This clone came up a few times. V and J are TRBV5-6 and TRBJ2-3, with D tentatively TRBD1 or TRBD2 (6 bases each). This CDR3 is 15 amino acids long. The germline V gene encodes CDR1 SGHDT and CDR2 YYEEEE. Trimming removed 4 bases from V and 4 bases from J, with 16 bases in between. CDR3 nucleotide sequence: TGTGCCAGCAGCAGCCTACGGGGGCGGCCAGATACGCAGTATTTT. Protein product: CASSSLRGRPDTQYF.

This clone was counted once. The CDR3 coding sequence is TGTGCCAGCAGTTTCAGCGGGCTCTCGAATGAGCAGTTCTTC. Amino acids: CASSFSGLSNEQFF. V usage is TRBV28 and J usage is TRBJ2-1; TRBD2 might be the D (6 bases). This CDR3 is 14 amino acids long. The germline CDR1 and CDR2 sequences are MDHEN and SYDVKM. V gave up 3 bases and J gave up 7 bases, with 13 bases separating them.

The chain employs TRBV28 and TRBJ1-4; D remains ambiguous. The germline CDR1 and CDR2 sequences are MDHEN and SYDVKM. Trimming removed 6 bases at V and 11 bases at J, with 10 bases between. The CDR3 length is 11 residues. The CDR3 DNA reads TGTGCCAGCAGAGCAGACGGGAAACTGTTTTTT. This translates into CASRADGKLFF.

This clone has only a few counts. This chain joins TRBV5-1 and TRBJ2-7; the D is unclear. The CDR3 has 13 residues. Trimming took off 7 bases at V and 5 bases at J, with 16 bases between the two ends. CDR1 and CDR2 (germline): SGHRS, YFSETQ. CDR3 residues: CASASPPSDEQYF. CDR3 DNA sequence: TGCGCCAGCGCGTCGCCTCCTTCCGACGAGCAGTACTTC. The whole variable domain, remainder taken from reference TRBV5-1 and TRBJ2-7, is KAGVTQTPRYLIKTRGQQVTLSCSPISGHRSVSWYQQTPGQGLQFLFEYFSETQRNKGNFPGRFSGRQFSNSRSEMNVSTLELGDSALYLCASASPPSDEQYFGPGTRLTVT.

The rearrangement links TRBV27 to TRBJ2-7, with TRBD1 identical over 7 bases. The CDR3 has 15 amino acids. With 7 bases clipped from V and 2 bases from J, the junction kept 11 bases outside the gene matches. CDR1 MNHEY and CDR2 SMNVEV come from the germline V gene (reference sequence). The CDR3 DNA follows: TGTGCCAGCACCCCCCACGGGACAGATCCCTACGAGCAGTACTTC. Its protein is CASTPHGTDPYEQYF.